This entry lists 27 T cell receptor beta chains sequenced from one sample in a study of T cell clonotyping in hematopoietic cell transplantation. Generated by immunoSEQ multiplex PCR, the TCRdb table keeps only in-frame clones and is missing some. The sample lists tens of thousands of clones; nearly 97% were seen once. Source material: peripheral blood mononuclear cells. The receptors were gathered from a young man in good health. Some clones in this sample may be carry-over from other donors' samples.

The chain has TRBV4-1 and TRBJ2-2; 11 bases are a match to TRBD1. This CDR3 has 16 residues. Per the germline V gene, CDR1 is MGHRA and CDR2 is YSYEKL. Unmatched junction bases numbered 8, after V lost 6 bases and J lost 5 bases. The CDR3 sequence: CASSPDRGRVTGELFF. The CDR3, as DNA: TGCGCCAGCAGTCCGGACAGGGGGCGGGTAACCGGGGAGCTGTTTTTT.

The chain recombines TRBV12-5 with TRBJ1-5; no firm D call. The CDR3 contains 13 residues. V lost 0 bases and J lost 10, with 10 bases in between. Germline CDR1 and CDR2: LGHNT and FRNRAP. The CDR3 coding sequence is TGTGCTAGTGGTTTGGTACTGACCAATCCCCAGCATTTT. It translates to CASGLVLTNPQHF. Drawing the rest from reference TRBV12-5 and TRBJ1-5, the complete variable domain is DARVTQTPRHKVTEMGQEVTMRCQPILGHNTVFWYRQTMMQGLELLAYFRNRAPLDDSGMPKDRFSAEMPDATLATLKIQPSEPRDSAVYFCASGLVLTNPQHFGDGTRLSIL.

This clone was recorded only once. This chain connects TRBV7-9 to TRBJ2-2; perhaps D is TRBD1 or TRBD2 (5 bases each). The CDR3 has 12 residues. V was cut by 5 bases and J by 6 bases, with 7 bases left in between. Germline values: CDR1 SEHNR, CDR2 FQNEAQ (reference sequence). The CDR3 DNA reads TGTGCCAGCAGCCCGGGACCCGGGGAGCTGTTTTTT. Amino acids: CASSPGPGELFF.

This clone was detected only a few times. The rearrangement links TRBV23-1 to TRBJ1-5; D call uncertain. TRBV23-1 is an open reading frame, and its role is uncertain. The CDR3 extends over 16 amino acids. Trimming removed 6 bases from V and 11 bases from J, with 26 bases in between. The CDR3 region is CASSRAIKGSRLAQHF. Here the CDR3 DNA reads TGCGCCAGCAGCCGAGCTATCAAAGGGTCGCGTTTGGCCCAGCATTTT.

The rearrangement joins TRBV6-6 to TRBJ1-1; 7 nucleotides align to TRBD1. The CDR3 consists of 13 residues. Trimming took 5 bases from V and 3 from J; bases not matched to a gene: 3. Germline V CDR1 and CDR2: MNHNY, SVGAGI (reference sequence). CDR3 in amino acids: CASSRTGDTEAFF. CDR3 sequence (DNA): TGTGCCAGCAGTCGTACAGGGGACACTGAAGCTTTCTTT.

The gene calls are TRBV6-5 and TRBJ1-3; 10 bases align to TRBD1. With 2 bases clipped from V and 9 bases from J, the junction kept 10 bases outside the gene matches. The germline V gene encodes CDR1 MNHEY and CDR2 SVGAGI. The CDR3 has 16 amino acids. In DNA form, the CDR3 reads TGTGCCAGCAGTTACGCCGGGACAGGGGTAGTTAGCACCATATATTTT. This encodes CASSYAGTGVVSTIYF.

The V gene is TRBV7-2, the J gene TRBJ1-6; no firm D call. V was pared by 5 bases and J by 0 bases, with 17 bases between. Germline values: CDR1 SGHTA, CDR2 FQGNSA. This CDR3 is 18 amino acids long. CDR3 residues: CASSHGRVQSSYNSPLHF. The CDR3 DNA is TGTGCCAGCAGCCATGGGAGGGTGCAGAGCTCCTATAATTCACCCCTCCACTTT.

The rearrangement joins TRBV19 to TRBJ2-7, with TRBD2 matching 11 bases. Germline CDR1 reads LNHDA; CDR2 reads SQIVND (reference sequence). There are 15 residues in the CDR3. V gave up 6 bases and J gave up 2 bases; unmatched junction bases: 6. In DNA, the CDR3 is TGTGCCAGTAGGCTTAGCGGGGGGGATACCTACGAGCAGTACTTC. This translates into CASRLSGGDTYEQYF.

The rearrangement uses TRBV5-6 and TRBJ1-4; no definite D call. CDR1 and CDR2 from the germline V gene are SGHDT and YYEEEE. V was cut by 0 bases and J by 7 bases, with 10 bases left in between. The CDR3 spans 14 residues. The CDR3 bases are TGTGCCAGCAGCTTGGGGGTTTCCGGTGAAAAACTGTTTTTT. Its translation is CASSLGVSGEKLFF.

The chain links TRBV5-6 to TRBJ1-4; weak D call: TRBD1 (5 bases). The ends were cut back, 0 bases at V and 8 bases at J, with 14 bases in the middle. This CDR3 has 15 residues. The germline CDR1 and CDR2 sequences are SGHDT and YYEEEE. The CDR3 sequence is CASSLASGEGEKLFF. The DNA for the CDR3 is TGTGCCAGCAGCTTGGCTTCGGGGGAAGGAGAAAAACTGTTTTTT.

The J gene is TRBJ2-3, the V gene TRBV30, with TRBD2 matching over 15 bases. Per germline, CDR1 GTSNPN and CDR2 SVGIG (reference sequence). This CDR3 has 15 amino acids. Losses at the gene ends were 6 bases for V and 6 bases for J; bases not matched to a gene: 7. CDR3 nucleotide sequence: TGTGCCTGCAGGGGACTAGCGGGAGGTCCCGATACGCAGTATTTT. It yields the protein CACRGLAGGPDTQYF. Full variable domain (rest looked up from reference TRBV30 and TRBJ2-3): SQTIHQWPATLVQPVGSPLSLECTVEGTSNPNLYWYRQAAGRGLQLLFYSVGIGQISSEVPQNLSASRPQDRQFILSSKKLLLSDSGFYLCACRGLAGGPDTQYFGPGTRLTVL.

The gene calls are TRBV5-1 and TRBJ2-4; 8 bases agree with TRBD1. This CDR3 region has 16 residues. The germline V gene has CDR1 SGHRS and CDR2 YFSETQ. V was pared by 5 bases and J by 1 base, with 8 bases of the junction left unmatched. The CDR3 spells CASSRHQGAAKNIQYF. The DNA for the CDR3 is TGCGCCAGCAGTCGTCATCAGGGGGCGGCCAAAAACATTCAGTACTTC.

The chain uses TRBV4-1 and TRBJ1-1; D gene uncertain. The V end lost 1 base, the J end lost 0 bases, and 9 bases lay between the germline ends. The CDR3 runs to 15 residues. Germline CDR1 and CDR2: MGHRA and YSYEKL. The CDR3 DNA reads as TGCGCCAGCAGCCAAGGAAGCTTCATGAACACTGAAGCTTTCTTT. This gives the protein CASSQGSFMNTEAFF.

The chain joins TRBV9 to TRBJ1-3; D might be TRBD1 (5 bases). CDR1 is SGDLS, CDR2 YYNGEE, per germline. This CDR3 has 16 residues. Between the trimmed V and J ends, which lost 0 bases and 2 bases, there was a span of 12 bases. CDR3 region: CASSVVEQEPGNTIYF. CDR3 DNA sequence: TGTGCCAGCAGCGTAGTGGAACAGGAACCTGGAAACACCATATATTTT.

CDR3 in DNA: TGCACCAGCAGCCGGACCCCCGGGACAGCCCCCTTGGACACTGAAGCTTTCTTT. Translating gives CTSSRTPGTAPLDTEAFF. V and J are TRBV1 and TRBJ1-1; TRBD1, as called in the table, went unchecked against the DNA. TRBV1 is a known pseudogene. The CDR3 consists of 18 residues.

This chain joins TRBV7-3 and TRBJ2-7; 7 bases align to TRBD2. Germline assignment: CDR1 SGHTA and CDR2 FQGTGA. This CDR3 is 14 amino acids long. V shed 5 bases, J shed 1 base, and the junction held 5 bases outside the gene matches. CDR3 sequence: CASSPNGGSYEQYF. For the CDR3, the DNA is TGTGCCAGCAGCCCTAACGGGGGGTCCTACGAGCAGTACTTC.

The rearrangement joins TRBV29-1 to TRBJ2-1; D uncertain. V lost 3 bases to trimming and J lost 6 bases, with 9 bases between them. Germline loops: CDR1 SQVTM, CDR2 ANQGSEA. The CDR3 contains 12 residues. DNA of the CDR3: TGCAGCGTTGATCCAGCAATCAATGAGCAGTTCTTC. This codes for CSVDPAINEQFF.

J is TRBJ1-2 and V is TRBV9; a weak D match, TRBD1 (5 bases). Trimming removed 3 bases from V and 4 bases from J, with 13 bases in between. The CDR3 is 14 residues long. Germline-derived CDR1 and CDR2 are SGDLS and YYNGEE. CDR3 residues: CASSEQEVIYGYTF. The CDR3 DNA reads as TGTGCCAGCAGCGAACAGGAGGTTATCTATGGCTACACCTTC. The variable domain in full, completed from reference TRBV9 and TRBJ1-2, reads DSGVTQTPKHLITATGQRVTLRCSPRSGDLSVYWYQQSLDQGLQFLIQYYNGEERAKGNILERFSAQQFPDLHSELNLSSLELGDSALYFCASSEQEVIYGYTFGSGTRLTVV.

The chain joins TRBV9 to TRBJ2-7, with TRBD2 as a possible D gene (6 bases). CDR3 length: 15 amino acids. Trimming stripped 0 bases from V and 6 bases from J, with 16 bases between. Germline-derived CDR1 and CDR2 are SGDLS and YYNGEE. In DNA form, the CDR3 reads TGTGCCAGCAGCGTAGGGGCGGAGGGGAACGGCGAGCAGTACTTC. Translation gives CASSVGAEGNGEQYF. Full variable domain (rest looked up from reference TRBV9 and TRBJ2-7): DSGVTQTPKHLITATGQRVTLRCSPRSGDLSVYWYQQSLDQGLQFLIQYYNGEERAKGNILERFSAQQFPDLHSELNLSSLELGDSALYFCASSVGAEGNGEQYFGPGTRLTVT.

V usage is TRBV6-5 and J usage is TRBJ1-6; D not certain. The CDR3 loop spans 14 amino acids. V shed 2 bases and J shed 10 bases, with 12 bases lying between them. Germline V gives CDR1 MNHEY, CDR2 SVGAGI. This chain's CDR3 is CASSYASGTSPLHF. CDR3 nucleotide sequence: TGTGCCAGCAGTTACGCCTCAGGAACCTCACCCCTCCACTTT.

CDR3 DNA sequence: TGCAGCGTCAGCGGGGGAAAGAACACTGAAGCTTTCTTT. Its protein product is CSVSGGKNTEAFF. The chain uses TRBV29-1 and TRBJ1-1, with D possibly matching TRBD1 (5 bases). CDR1 and CDR2 (germline): SQVTM, ANQGSEA. V was cut by 6 bases and J by 1 base, with 12 bases left in between. The CDR3 spans 13 residues. The full variable domain, completed using reference TRBV29-1 and TRBJ1-1, is SAVISQKPSRDICQRGTSLTIQCQVDSQVTMMFWYRQQPGQSLTLIATANQGSEATYESGFVIDKFPISRPNLTFSTLTVSNMSPEDSSIYLCSVSGGKNTEAFFGQGTRLTVV.

This clone was seen a single time. The J gene is TRBJ1-1, the V gene TRBV5-6; D unclear. With 3 bases removed from V and 0 bases from J, the gap between germline ends came to 6 bases. CDR1 is SGHDT and CDR2 is YYEEEE in the germline V gene. This CDR3 spans 13 amino acids. The DNA of the CDR3 is TGTGCCAGCAGCTCCCCAGTGAACACTGAAGCTTTCTTT. This translates into CASSSPVNTEAFF. Using reference TRBV5-6 and TRBJ1-1 for the parts outside the CDR3, the full variable domain is DAGVTQSPTHLIKTRGQQVTLRCSPKSGHDTVSWYQQALGQGPQFIFQYYEEEERQRGNFPDRFSGHQFPNYSSELNVNALLLGDSALYLCASSSPVNTEAFFGQGTRLTVV.

The chain is built from TRBV7-9 and TRBJ2-7; weak D call: TRBD2 (6 bases). The CDR3 has 14 residues. Germline values: CDR1 SEHNR, CDR2 FQNEAQ (reference sequence). The V and J ends lost 8 bases and 2 bases respectively, with 16 bases between them. The chain's CDR3 is CASAVWGEPYEQYF. The CDR3 region has the DNA TGTGCCAGCGCTGTGTGGGGGGAGCCCTACGAGCAGTACTTC. The full variable domain, with the rest looked up from reference TRBV7-9 and TRBJ2-7, is DTGVSQNPRHKITKRGQNVTFRCDPISEHNRLYWYRQTLGQGPEFLTYFQNEAQLEKSRLLSDRFSAERPKGSFSTLEIQRTEQGDSAMYLCASAVWGEPYEQYFGPGTRLTVT.

The chain has TRBV30 and TRBJ2-3, with no clear D. Germline lookup yields CDR1 GTSNPN and CDR2 SVGIG (reference sequence). The CDR3 is 13 amino acids. V was cut by 0 bases and J by 7 bases, with 11 bases left in between. The CDR3 sequence: CAWSVLTLNTQYF. The CDR3 nucleotides read TGTGCCTGGAGTGTCCTGACCCTGAATACGCAGTATTTT.

V is TRBV18 and J is TRBJ1-2; 11 nucleotides agree with TRBD1. V was clipped by 3 bases and J by 7 bases; unmatched bases: 10. This CDR3 has 16 residues. CDR1 is KGHSH and CDR2 is LQKENI in the germline V gene. DNA for the CDR3: TGTGCCAGCTCACCCCTAAAGGGACAGGGGGAGCTTGGCTACACCTTC. This encodes CASSPLKGQGELGYTF. The whole variable domain, remainder taken from reference TRBV18 and TRBJ1-2, is NAGVMQNPRHLVRRRGQEARLRCSPMKGHSHVYWYRQLPEEGLKFMVYLQKENIIDESGMPKERFSAEFPKEGPSILRIQQVVRGDSAAYFCASSPLKGQGELGYTFGSGTRLTVV.

Comments on this clone: One end of the junction is discordant with germline, which a read error may explain. This sample includes further DNA sequences coding for the same CDR3. The chain uses TRBV30 and TRBJ2-5; D possibly uses TRBD1 or TRBD2 (5 bases each). The CDR3 covers 12 residues. Germline-derived CDR1 and CDR2 are GTSNPN and SVGIG (reference sequence). CDR3 region: CAWSVLGETQYF. The CDR3 DNA sequence: TGTGCCTGGAGTGTACTAGGGGAGACCCAATACTTC.

The genes are TRBV6-6 and TRBJ2-5; 8 bases are shared with TRBD2. The CDR3 has 15 amino acids. V shed 6 bases and J 5 bases; nucleotides not matched to a gene: 11. Germline V gene data show CDR1 as MNHNY and CDR2 as SVGAGI (reference sequence). The CDR3 DNA reads as TGTGCCAGCAGCCCCGGGGGGGGCCGTGTGGAGACCCAGTACTTC. This translates into CASSPGGGRVETQYF.